Each of the 24 T cell receptor beta chains below was sequenced from the same sample in a study of OX40 agonist ivuxolimab in advanced cancers. The library was obtained by the immunoSEQ multiplex PCR assay. The clones in this table, taken by TCRdb from immuneACCESS, are in-frame only. Not every clone is retained; where verified, under half of the shortfall comes from an unresolved V gene, and the cause of the rest is unknown. The sample table contains approximately 58,000 clones; only one count was recorded for about four fifths of them. The ten largest clones take up under 6% of the sample. This material consisted of CD4+ or CD8+ T cells sorted from blood, taken in a trial of the OX40 agonist ivuxolimab. These receptors were taken from an adult with an advanced solid tumor such as melanoma, head and neck, liver or kidney cancer.

This chain joins TRBV10-3 and TRBJ2-1; D is unresolved. CDR3 length: 12 amino acids. The germline V gene has CDR1 ENHRY and CDR2 SYGVKD. The V end lost 10 bases, the J end lost 1 base, and 8 bases lay between the germline ends. In DNA, the CDR3 is TGTGCCACCCGCGATTCCTACAATGAGCAGTTCTTC. Protein: CATRDSYNEQFF.

The rearrangement links TRBV2 to TRBJ2-1; TRBD1 matches 11 bases. The CDR3 extends over 17 amino acids. Germline V gene lookup returns CDR1 SNHLY and CDR2 FYNNEI. V lost 7 bases, J lost 11 bases, and 19 bases stayed unmatched. This chain's CDR3 is CASNLGLRDRGWGQQFF. As DNA, the CDR3 is TGTGCCAGCAATCTCGGGTTACGGGACAGGGGGTGGGGGCAGCAGTTCTTC.

The V call is TRBV5-1, the J call TRBJ2-3; 11 nucleotides align to TRBD2. J gave up 6 bases and V 2 bases, and 8 bases lay outside the gene matches. The CDR3 totals 16 residues. The germline gives CDR1 SGHRS, CDR2 YFSETQ. The CDR3 coding sequence is TGCGCCAGCAGCTTAATGACTAGCGGGACGGGGGATACGCAGTATTTT. Amino acid sequence: CASSLMTSGTGDTQYF.

This clone occurred a few times. The chain links TRBV28 to TRBJ1-5; 9 bases line up with TRBD1. V trimming: 7 bases; J trimming: 6 bases; junction bases outside the gene matches: 10. The CDR3 sequence is 15 residues long. The germline V gene has CDR1 MDHEN and CDR2 SYDVKM. The CDR3 here is CASNRGDRVSQPQHF. The DNA for the CDR3 is TGTGCCAGCAATAGAGGGGACAGGGTGAGTCAGCCCCAGCATTTT.

The gene calls are TRBV7-9 and TRBJ2-1; the D is unclear. The V end lost 0 bases, the J end lost 0 bases, and 12 bases lay between the germline ends. This CDR3 has 17 amino acids. Germline V gene sequence: CDR1 SEHNR, CDR2 FQNEAQ (reference sequence). As DNA, the CDR3 is TGTGCCAGCAGCTTAGCTATATGGATCGGCTCCTACAATGAGCAGTTCTTC. Encoded protein: CASSLAIWIGSYNEQFF.

V usage is TRBV4-1 and J usage is TRBJ1-6; D is unresolved. This CDR3 spans 17 amino acids. V lost 1 base and J 8 bases, leaving 18 bases between the germline ends. CDR1 is MGHRA and CDR2 is YSYEKL in the germline V gene. DNA of the CDR3: TGCGCCAGCAGCCAAGGGTCCTCCAGGCTGGGGTATTCACCCCTCCACTTT. This gives the protein CASSQGSSRLGYSPLHF.

In the case of this clone: Its ends do not fully match the called genes, so a read error is possible. The V and J genes are TRBV11-2 and TRBJ2-7; D is ambiguous. Germline-derived CDR1 and CDR2 are SGHAT and FQNNGV. This CDR3 spans 11 amino acids. CDR3 coding DNA: TGTGCCAGCAGTTTAGAATACGAGCAGTACTTC. It encodes CASSLEYEQYF.

The chain joins TRBV6-5 to TRBJ1-1; D gene ambiguous. The length of the CDR3 is 14 residues. V was clipped by 0 bases and J by 2 bases, with 7 bases between them. Germline lookup yields CDR1 MNHEY and CDR2 SVGAGI. The CDR3 sequence is CASSYSTVNTEAFF. The CDR3 nucleotides read TGTGCCAGCAGTTACTCGACCGTAAACACTGAAGCTTTCTTT.

This clone was seen a single time. The chain joins TRBV29-1 to TRBJ2-1; TRBD2 agrees at 10 bases. CDR1 SQVTM and CDR2 ANQGSEA come from the germline V gene. The CDR3 covers 15 residues. V was pared by 4 bases and J by 2 bases, with 5 bases of the junction left unmatched. CDR3 coding DNA: TGCAGCGTTGTCACCGGGACTAGCGCCTACAATGAGCAGTTCTTC. Its translation is CSVVTGTSAYNEQFF.

This clone was detected only once. This sequence joins TRBV15 and TRBJ1-1, with D unresolved. Trimming stripped 1 base from V and 1 base from J, with 4 bases between. Germline V gives CDR1 LNHNV, CDR2 YYDKDF (reference sequence). CDR3 length: 13 residues. CDR3 sequence reads: CATSRARNTEAFF. The CDR3 coding sequence is TGTGCCACCAGCAGAGCCAGGAACACTGAAGCTTTCTTT.

This clone was seen a few times. V is TRBV2 and J is TRBJ1-3, with 7 bases fitting TRBD1. The CDR3 loop spans 13 amino acids. The germline V gene has CDR1 SNHLY and CDR2 FYNNEI. Trimming at V came to 6 bases and at J to 3 bases, leaving 2 bases not matched to a gene. The DNA of the CDR3 is TGTGCCAGCAGAGGGACAGTTGGAAACACCATATATTTT. Protein sequence: CASRGTVGNTIYF.

This chain uses TRBV7-3 with TRBJ1-2; the D is unclear. V lost 4 bases and J 4 bases, leaving 13 bases between the germline ends. Germline loops: CDR1 SGHTA, CDR2 FQGTGA. The CDR3 runs to 14 residues. CDR3 DNA sequence: TGTGCCAGCAGCTATCAGGACGGTGGCTATGGCTACACCTTC. It codes for CASSYQDGGYGYTF.

The chain is built from TRBV7-9 and TRBJ2-3; tentative D call: TRBD1 (6 bases). Trimming removed 5 bases at V and 13 bases at J, with 19 bases between. The CDR3 is 13 amino acids. The germline CDR1 and CDR2 sequences are SEHNR and FQNEAQ (reference sequence). The DNA for the CDR3 is TGTGCCAGCAGCGAAAGTTTGGGACAACTAGAGTATTTT. Its protein product is CASSESLGQLEYF.

The V gene is TRBV9, the J gene TRBJ2-1; the D gene could be TRBD1 or TRBD2 (5 bases each). Looked up from germline, CDR1 is SGDLS and CDR2 is YYNGEE. V lost 4 bases and J lost 7, with 9 bases in between. This CDR3 has 12 amino acids. The CDR3 is CASSRGHNEQFF. The CDR3, as DNA: TGTGCCAGCAGCCGGGGCCATAATGAGCAGTTCTTC.

V and J are TRBV28 and TRBJ2-1; 9 nucleotides agree with TRBD1. CDR1 and CDR2 from the germline V gene are MDHEN and SYDVKM. The CDR3 covers 22 residues. V lost 3 bases, J lost 3 bases, and 24 bases stayed unmatched. CDR3 nucleotide sequence: TGTGCCAGCAGTTTGATTGGGACAGGGTCTGGAGGGGTGGGGAGGGACTACAATGAGCAGTTCTTC. Amino acid sequence: CASSLIGTGSGGVGRDYNEQFF.

The rearrangement links TRBV30 to TRBJ2-3, with 7 bases matching TRBD2. This CDR3 spans 13 amino acids. Germline values: CDR1 GTSNPN, CDR2 SVGIG (reference sequence). The V and J ends lost 5 bases and 5 bases, in that order; junction bases with no gene match: 7. CDR3 residues: CAWGGDYEDTQYF. Here the CDR3 DNA reads TGTGCCTGGGGGGGGGACTATGAAGATACGCAGTATTTT.

This clone has a single count. V gene TRBV11-2 combines with J gene TRBJ2-5; TRBD2 agrees at 7 bases. V lost 5 bases and J lost 4; bases outside the gene matches: 7. Germline CDR1 and CDR2: SGHAT and FQNNGV. The CDR3 loop spans 14 amino acids. This CDR3 reads CASSVGREGETQYF. The CDR3, as DNA: TGTGCCAGCAGCGTGGGGAGGGAGGGAGAGACCCAGTACTTC.

This clone was detected only once. The chain is built from TRBV19 and TRBJ2-3; TRBD2 matches at 14 bases. CDR1 is LNHDA and CDR2 is SQIVND in the germline V gene (reference sequence). The CDR3 consists of 17 residues. V trimming: 3 bases; J trimming: 4 bases; junction bases outside the gene matches: 6. Here the CDR3 DNA reads TGTGCCAGTAGTATGGGGACTAGCGGGAGTCTAGCAGATACGCAGTATTTT. As protein: CASSMGTSGSLADTQYF.

CDR3 coding DNA: TGTGCCAGCAGCCATGGGCTGGGGACCGAACAAGAGACCCAGTACTTC. The encoded protein is CASSHGLGTEQETQYF. The genes are TRBV5-8 and TRBJ2-5, with D tentatively TRBD1 or TRBD2 (5 bases each). Germline loops: CDR1 SGHTS, CDR2 YDEGEE. V lost 4 bases, J lost 2 bases, and 18 bases lay in between. CDR3 size: 16 residues.

To note about this clone: In this CDR3 the conserved last residue, phenylalanine or tryptophan, is missing, so a read error is likely. The DNA is left out, because the CDR3 cannot be placed on it with certainty; the CDR3 is given as TCRdb lists it. V and J are TRBV28 and TRBJ2-7; the D call of TRBD2 is as the table states it, not checked on the DNA. From its first to its last residue, the CDR3 has 14 amino acids. CDR1 is MDHEN, CDR2 SYDVKM, per germline. CDR3 sequence reads: CASSSGLAGRGVYL.

This clone appeared a few times. The J gene is TRBJ2-7, the V gene TRBV7-3; 9 bases line up with TRBD1. J was trimmed by 3 bases and V by 2 bases; bases with no gene match: 5. Germline-derived CDR1 and CDR2 are SGHTA and FQGTGA. This CDR3 has 15 amino acids. CDR3 DNA: TGTGCCAGCAGCTTAGACCTGACAGGGGGCTACGAGCAGTACTTC. It is translated as CASSLDLTGGYEQYF.

In its sample, this clone was seen a few times. The V and J genes are TRBV12-5 and TRBJ2-7; D perhaps matches TRBD2 (6 bases). CDR3 length: 13 residues. V gave up 4 bases and J gave up 3 bases, with 10 bases separating them. Germline V gene lookup returns CDR1 LGHNT and CDR2 FRNRAP. CDR3: CASGYGRDYEQYF. The CDR3 DNA sequence: TGTGCTAGTGGTTACGGGAGAGACTACGAGCAGTACTTC.

J is TRBJ1-1 and V is TRBV11-2; tentative D call: TRBD1 (6 bases). In germline, CDR1 is SGHAT, CDR2 FQNNGV. The CDR3 is made up of 18 amino acids. Trimming cost V 5 bases and J 0 bases, with 22 bases left between them. The CDR3 nucleotides read TGTGCCAGCAGCCCGTGGGGCGGGGGCCGTAGGGTGAACACTGAAGCTTTCTTT. Translating it yields CASSPWGGGRRVNTEAFF.

The chain uses TRBV4-1 and TRBJ2-1; D ambiguous. The V end lost 1 base, the J end lost 0 bases, and 10 bases lay between the germline ends. The CDR3 covers 16 residues. CDR1 MGHRA and CDR2 YSYEKL come from the germline V gene. CDR3 region: CASSQAASFSYNEQFF. The CDR3, as DNA: TGCGCCAGCAGCCAAGCGGCATCCTTCTCCTACAATGAGCAGTTCTTC.